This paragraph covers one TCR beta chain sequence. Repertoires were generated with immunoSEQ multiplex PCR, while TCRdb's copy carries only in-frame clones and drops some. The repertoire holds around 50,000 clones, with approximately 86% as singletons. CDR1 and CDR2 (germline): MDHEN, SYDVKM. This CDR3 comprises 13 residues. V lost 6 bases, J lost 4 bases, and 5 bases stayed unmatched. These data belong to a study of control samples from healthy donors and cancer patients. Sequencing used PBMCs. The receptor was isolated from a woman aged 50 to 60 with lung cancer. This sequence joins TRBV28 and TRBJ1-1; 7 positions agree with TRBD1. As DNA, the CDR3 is TGTGCCAGCAGGCTCCCAGGGGGCACTGAAGCTTTCTTT. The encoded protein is CASRLPGGTEAFF.